The 16 T cell receptor beta chains given below trace back to one sample, sequenced in a study of blood T cell repertoires in COVID-19. The table came from immunoSEQ multiplex PCR; TCRdb's copy has only in-frame clones and leaves some out. The sample holds about 200,000 clones; roughly 86% are singletons and the top ten take 5% to 7%. The material sequenced was PBMCs or T cells enriched from blood (not recorded which). Receptors originate from a man between 40 and 49 years old with acute COVID-19.

V and J are TRBV2 and TRBJ2-5, with D possibly being TRBD2 (6 bases). The CDR3 is made up of 14 amino acids. The V end was cut by 4 bases, the J end by 5 bases, with 14 bases between. Germline assignment: CDR1 SNHLY and CDR2 FYNNEI. CDR3 loop: CASSVSGLAETQYF. Here the CDR3 DNA reads TGTGCCAGCAGTGTTTCGGGGCTAGCGGAGACCCAGTACTTC. The full variable domain, completed using reference TRBV2 and TRBJ2-5, is EPEVTQTPSHQVTQMGQEVILRCVPISNHLYFYWYRQILGQKVEFLVSFYNNEISEKSEIFDDQFSVERPDGSNFTLKIRSTKLEDSAMYFCASSVSGLAETQYFGPGTRLLVL.

The chain combines TRBV7-2 with TRBJ2-2; maybe TRBD2 (5 bases). The V end was cut by 7 bases, the J end by 0 bases, with 15 bases between. Germline V gene sequence: CDR1 SGHTA, CDR2 FQGNSA. The CDR3 has 16 amino acids. CDR3: CASTHSLGTNTGELFF. For the CDR3, the DNA is TGTGCCAGCACCCATTCCCTCGGGACGAACACCGGGGAGCTGTTTTTT.

This clone was recorded many times. V and J are TRBV7-9 and TRBJ1-6, with a possible D match to TRBD1 (6 bases). The CDR3 totals 15 residues. V was pared by 5 bases and J by 7 bases, with 15 bases between. Germline-derived CDR1 and CDR2 are SEHNR and FQNEAQ (reference sequence). The CDR3 reads CASSEGQSANSPLHF. The DNA for the CDR3 is TGTGCCAGCAGCGAAGGACAGTCGGCGAATTCACCCCTCCACTTT.

Written as DNA, the CDR3 is TGTGCCAGCAGCTCACCTGAACAGGGCCCCCGGCCCCAGCATTTT. As protein: CASSSPEQGPRPQHF. The chain couples TRBV28 to TRBJ1-5; tentative D call: TRBD1 (6 bases). The ends were cut back, 6 bases at V and 9 bases at J, with 21 bases in the middle. The CDR3 length is 15 residues. Germline V gene data show CDR1 as MDHEN and CDR2 as SYDVKM.

The rearrangement links TRBV19 to TRBJ2-7; a weak D match, TRBD1 (7 bases). CDR1 is LNHDA, CDR2 SQIVND, per germline (reference sequence). V shed 3 bases and J shed 5 bases, with 23 bases lying between them. This CDR3 region has 17 residues. CDR3 amino acids: CASSITGRQGYYHEQYF. DNA for the CDR3: TGTGCCAGTAGTATTACCGGGAGACAGGGATATTACCACGAGCAGTACTTC.

This clone has just a few counts. The J gene is TRBJ2-5, the V gene TRBV19; 14 bases line up with TRBD2. V was pared by 4 bases and J by 5 bases, with 3 bases of the junction left unmatched. CDR1 is LNHDA and CDR2 is SQIVND in the germline V gene (reference sequence). The CDR3 length is 15 residues. The CDR3 DNA reads as TGTGCCAGTAGTAGTCGGACTAGCGGGAGGGAGACCCAGTACTTC. It yields the protein CASSSRTSGRETQYF.

The rearrangement links TRBV7-9 to TRBJ2-7, with a weak D call TRBD2 (6 bases). V dropped 5 bases and J dropped 7 bases, with 18 bases sitting between them. This CDR3 is 14 amino acids long. The germline CDR1 and CDR2 sequences are SEHNR and FQNEAQ (reference sequence). The CDR3 nucleotides read TGTGCCAGCAGCCTCGGGACTTTCCGCGGGGAGCAGTACTTC. As protein: CASSLGTFRGEQYF.

This chain links TRBV14 with TRBJ1-1, with a possible D match to TRBD1 (5 bases). Trimming took 6 bases from V and 0 from J, leaving 8 bases between them. Per the germline V gene, CDR1 is SGHDN and CDR2 is FVKESK. The CDR3 sequence is 13 residues long. CDR3 sequence (DNA): TGTGCCAGCAGACAGACAGTGAACACTGAAGCTTTCTTT. Amino acids: CASRQTVNTEAFF. Full variable domain (outside the CDR3, taken from reference TRBV14 and TRBJ1-1): EAGVTQFPSHSVIEKGQTVTLRCDPISGHDNLYWYRRVMGKEIKFLLHFVKESKQDESGMPNNRFLAERTGGTYSTLKVQPAELEDSGVYFCASRQTVNTEAFFGQGTRLTVV.

V gene TRBV6-5 combines with J gene TRBJ2-1; TRBD1 aligns across 7 bases. The germline CDR1 and CDR2 sequences are MNHEY and SVGAGI. V shed 5 bases and J 4 bases; nucleotides not matched to a gene: 2. This CDR3 spans 13 amino acids. The CDR3 sequence: CASSMDRYNEQFF. The CDR3 bases are TGTGCCAGCAGTATGGACAGGTACAATGAGCAGTTCTTC.

The rearrangement joins TRBV24-1 to TRBJ2-2; 9 positions agree with TRBD1. This CDR3 is built from 17 residues. J lost 4 bases, V lost 5 bases, and 10 bases had no gene match. Germline CDR1 and CDR2: KGHDR and SFDVKD. DNA of the CDR3: TGTGCCACCAGTGGTACCCGGGACAGGGAAGGCACCGGGGAGCTGTTTTTT. As protein: CATSGTRDREGTGELFF.

For this clone: One end of the junction varies from germline; a read error may be responsible. The chain has TRBV5-6 and TRBJ2-3, with 7 bases fitting TRBD1. This CDR3 is 11 amino acids long. Germline V gives CDR1 SGHDT, CDR2 YYEEEE. In DNA, the CDR3 is TGTGCCAGCAGCTTACAGGGGATTTGGGATTTT. Translation gives CASSLQGIWDF.

The V gene is TRBV5-5, the J gene TRBJ2-2; a possible D gene is TRBD2 (6 bases). The CDR3 runs to 17 residues. The ends were cut back, 3 bases at V and 4 bases at J, with 19 bases in the middle. Germline lookup yields CDR1 SGHKS and CDR2 YYEKEE (reference sequence). The CDR3: CASSSGPQGGGTGELFF. As DNA, the CDR3 is TGTGCCAGCAGCTCCGGACCTCAGGGAGGAGGCACCGGGGAGCTGTTTTTT.

This rearrangement joins TRBV9 to TRBJ1-4; TRBD1 is a possible D gene (5 bases). The CDR3 contains 13 residues. The ends were cut back, 4 bases at V and 10 bases at J, with 14 bases in the middle. Germline V gene data show CDR1 as SGDLS and CDR2 as YYNGEE. The CDR3 loop is CASSPGGLGKLFF. DNA of the CDR3: TGTGCCAGCAGCCCCGGGGGTTTGGGAAAACTGTTTTTT.

J is TRBJ2-7 and V is TRBV6-5; tentatively, D is TRBD2 (6 bases). Deletions cut 2 bases from V and 7 bases from J, with 15 bases between. Germline lookup yields CDR1 MNHEY and CDR2 SVGAGI. The length of the CDR3 is 14 residues. The CDR3 loop is CASSYGGARLEQYF. DNA of the CDR3: TGTGCCAGCAGTTACGGCGGGGCCCGCTTGGAGCAGTACTTC.

This chain uses TRBV5-4 with TRBJ2-3; the D gene is possibly TRBD2 (5 bases). V gave up 5 bases and J gave up 8 bases, with 18 bases separating them. The CDR3 has 14 residues. The germline CDR1 and CDR2 sequences are SGHNT and YYREEE (reference sequence). The DNA of the CDR3 is TGTGCCAGCAGTCCGACGGGAACCGTGGGTACGCAGTATTTT. Its protein product is CASSPTGTVGTQYF.

J is TRBJ2-7 and V is TRBV27, with a possible D match to TRBD1 (6 bases). There are 14 residues in the CDR3. Per germline, CDR1 MNHEY and CDR2 SMNVEV (reference sequence). V dropped 7 bases and J dropped 0 bases, with 13 bases sitting between them. DNA of the CDR3: TGTGCCAGCAACAAAGACAGGAGCTCCTACGAGCAGTACTTC. Amino acids: CASNKDRSSYEQYF.